These 22 T cell receptor beta chains originate from one sample sequenced in a study of CD8 T cells in Susac syndrome. An input of roughly 0.5 to 1 ug of RNA was subjected to reverse transcription using random hexamers. TCRdb recomputed calls from the immunoSEQ multiplex PCR reads with MiXCR, one row per CDR3 protein. Of about 400,000 distinct CDR3 sequences in the sample, approximately 85% were seen once. The source material was CD8+ T cells from PBMCs. Source of these receptors: a human donor with multiple sclerosis.

This chain joins TRBV13 and TRBJ1-1; possibly TRBD1 for D (5 bases). The germline gives CDR1 PRHDT, CDR2 FYEKMQ (reference sequence). The CDR3 loop spans 13 amino acids. V lost 0 bases, J lost 8 bases, and 10 bases lay in between. The DNA of the CDR3 is TGTGCCAGCAGCTTAGGCGGGGCCTCCGAAGCTTTCTTT. Its protein product is CASSLGGASEAFF.

This chain links TRBV2 with TRBJ1-5; 7 bases align to TRBD1. There are 16 residues in the CDR3. With V trimmed by 2 bases and J by 4 bases, 8 bases remained unmatched. Per germline, CDR1 SNHLY and CDR2 FYNNEI. The CDR3 DNA reads as TGTGCCAGCAGTGAATTAGAACGGACAGGAAATCAGCCCCAGCATTTT. Translating it yields CASSELERTGNQPQHF.

J is TRBJ1-2 and V is TRBV10-1; D gene uncertain. This CDR3 comprises 15 residues. Germline V gene data show CDR1 as WNHNN and CDR2 as SYGVQD (reference sequence). V lost 3 bases and J 0 bases, leaving 11 bases between the germline ends. CDR3 bases: TGCGCCAGCAGTGAAGATCCAGTTTCTAACTATGGCTACACCTTC. Protein sequence: CASSEDPVSNYGYTF.

The CDR3 bases are TGTGCCTGGAGTTACTGGAGTGAAAAACTGTTTTTT. Protein sequence: CAWSYWSEKLFF. V usage is TRBV30 and J usage is TRBJ1-4; D gene unclear. Germline lookup yields CDR1 GTSNPN and CDR2 SVGIG (reference sequence). V dropped 2 bases and J dropped 7 bases, with 8 bases sitting between them. The CDR3 runs to 12 residues.

This chain joins TRBV7-2 and TRBJ1-5; a weak D match, TRBD1 (5 bases). Germline CDR1 is SGHTA and CDR2 is FQGNSA. This CDR3 has 15 residues. V was cut by 2 bases and J by 7 bases, with 15 bases left in between. For the CDR3, the DNA is TGTGCCAGCAGCTTACCGCGGGACTCCAGCCAGCCCCAGCATTTT. It codes for CASSLPRDSSQPQHF.

The CDR3 nucleotides read TGTGCCATCAGTGACAGTATGAACACTGAAGCTTTCTTT. Translating it yields CAISDSMNTEAFF. This rearrangement joins TRBV10-3 to TRBJ1-1; the D is unclear. In germline, CDR1 is ENHRY, CDR2 SYGVKD. The CDR3 totals 13 residues. V dropped 3 bases and J dropped 0 bases, with 5 bases sitting between them.

As regards this clonotype: Its ends do not fully match the called genes, so a read error is possible. The chain links TRBV7-7 to TRBJ2-5; TRBD2 matches 9 bases. The CDR3 totals 15 residues. The germline V gene has CDR1 SSHAT and CDR2 FNYEAQ (reference sequence). The chain's CDR3 is CASSSGTSSQETQYF. Here the CDR3 DNA reads TGTGCTAGCAGCTCCGGGACTAGCAGCCAAGAGACCCAGTACTTC.

The chain employs TRBV6-2 or TRBV6-3 and TRBJ2-1; D uncertain. The CDR3 consists of 13 residues. The germline CDR1 and CDR2 sequences are MNHEY and SVGEGT. V gave up 2 bases and J gave up 4 bases, with 6 bases separating them. The CDR3 here is CASSYRAYNEQFF. The CDR3 region has the DNA TGTGCCAGCAGTTACCGCGCTTACAATGAGCAGTTCTTC.

This sequence joins TRBV12-3 or TRBV12-4 and TRBJ2-2; 8 nucleotides line up with TRBD1. V dropped 6 bases and J dropped 1; count of bases not matched to a gene: 4. This CDR3 contains 15 residues. In DNA, the CDR3 is TGTGCCAGCAGAGCTACAGGGGGGAACACCGGGGAGCTGTTTTTT. Amino acids: CASRATGGNTGELFF.

V and J are TRBV7-9 and TRBJ1-1; D is undetermined. The V end lost 4 bases, the J end lost 2 bases, and 11 bases lay between the germline ends. CDR1 SEHNR and CDR2 FQNEAQ come from the germline V gene (reference sequence). This CDR3 comprises 14 residues. The DNA for the CDR3 is TGTGCCAGCAGCTGGGTCGGCGACAACACTGAAGCTTTCTTT. Its translation is CASSWVGDNTEAFF.

V gene TRBV19 combines with J gene TRBJ2-2; D not resolved. In germline, CDR1 is LNHDA, CDR2 SQIVND (reference sequence). V was cut by 3 bases and J by 8 bases, with 4 bases left in between. This CDR3 comprises 11 residues. The CDR3 bases are TGTGCCAGTAGTATTGGGGGGGAGCTGTTTTTT. Its translation is CASSIGGELFF.

The V call is TRBV29-1, the J call TRBJ2-5; TRBD2 matches 10 bases. Unmatched junction bases numbered 10, after V lost 2 bases and J lost 4 bases. Germline V lookup: CDR1 SQVTM, CDR2 ANQGSEA. The CDR3 runs 16 residues. The CDR3 bases are TGCAGCGTTGAAAGAGCGGGAGGGCGGTATGGAGAGACCCAGTACTTC. Its translation: CSVERAGGRYGETQYF.

V is TRBV6-5 and J is TRBJ2-7, with TRBD1 as a possible D gene (6 bases). Germline assignment: CDR1 MNHEY and CDR2 SVGAGI. This CDR3 spans 12 amino acids. V was clipped by 6 bases and J by 9 bases, with 15 bases between them. The CDR3 sequence: CASRGYRDGQYF. The CDR3 nucleotides are TGTGCCAGCAGGGGTTACAGGGACGGGCAGTACTTC.

V is TRBV18 and J is TRBJ1-4; no firm D call. Germline V lookup: CDR1 KGHSH, CDR2 LQKENI. V lost 4 bases to trimming and J lost 6 bases, with 9 bases between them. This CDR3 region has 13 residues. The CDR3 loop reads CASSQGLDEKLFF. CDR3 sequence (DNA): TGTGCCAGCTCACAAGGCCTCGATGAAAAACTGTTTTTT.

This clonotype has just one count. The rearrangement links TRBV29-1 to TRBJ1-1; D is uncertain. V was pared by 7 bases and J by 7 bases, with 19 bases between. The CDR3 loop spans 13 amino acids. Looked up from germline, CDR1 is SQVTM and CDR2 is ANQGSEA. The CDR3 protein is CSADAPTVNEAFF. For the CDR3, the DNA is TGCAGCGCGGACGCCCCCACCGTAAATGAAGCTTTCTTT.

This clonotype was seen a single time. The rearrangement links TRBV4-1 to TRBJ1-2; D remains unclear. The germline V gene has CDR1 MGHRA and CDR2 YSYEKL. V was pared by 1 base and J by 5 bases, with 17 bases between. The CDR3 covers 16 residues. The DNA of the CDR3 is TGCGCCAGCAGCCAAGCGCCCGGACGGAATAAGTATGGCTACACCTTC. Protein sequence: CASSQAPGRNKYGYTF.

The chain couples TRBV7-9 to TRBJ2-1; D not certain. The germline V gene encodes CDR1 SEHNR and CDR2 FQNEAQ (reference sequence). This CDR3 has 13 amino acids. The germline V and J ends were trimmed by 0 bases and 8 bases, with 8 bases remaining between them. CDR3 bases: TGTGCCAGCAGCTTAGCTATCTCCCATGAGCAGTTCTTC. It is translated as CASSLAISHEQFF.

The chain links TRBV4-1 to TRBJ2-1; 10 bases are shared with TRBD2. CDR1 and CDR2 from the germline V gene are MGHRA and YSYEKL. The CDR3 is 16 amino acids. Unmatched junction bases numbered 3, after V lost 0 bases and J lost 4 bases. The CDR3 DNA reads as TGCGCCAGCAGCCAAGACAAGCGGGAGGGGTACAATGAGCAGTTCTTC. Amino acids: CASSQDKREGYNEQFF.

The rearrangement links TRBV12-5 to TRBJ2-7; D unclear. The CDR3 covers 17 residues. Trimming took 0 bases from V and 4 from J, leaving 19 bases between them. Germline CDR1 reads LGHNT; CDR2 reads FRNRAP. This CDR3 is CASGLVLRPASSYEQYF. CDR3 coding DNA: TGTGCTAGTGGTTTGGTACTAAGACCCGCCAGTTCATACGAGCAGTACTTC.

The chain carries TRBV27 and TRBJ2-1; TRBD2 might be the D (5 bases). The CDR3 totals 12 residues. The germline CDR1 and CDR2 sequences are MNHEY and SMNVEV (reference sequence). Trimming shortened V by 2 bases and J by 9 bases, and 8 bases separated the two germline ends. CDR3 protein: CASSLGESEQFF. The CDR3 DNA is TGTGCCAGCAGTTTAGGGGAGAGTGAGCAGTTCTTC.

V usage is TRBV7-2 and J usage is TRBJ2-5, with D possibly TRBD2 on 6 matching bases. Germline CDR1 is SGHTA and CDR2 is FQGNSA. V dropped 3 bases and J dropped 5 bases, with 13 bases sitting between them. CDR3 length: 14 amino acids. The CDR3 DNA follows: TGTGCCAGCAGCTTCCTCGGGAGTCTGGAGACCCAGTACTTC. This translates into CASSFLGSLETQYF.

The chain carries TRBV2 and TRBJ1-2; weak D call: TRBD1 (6 bases). The germline CDR1 and CDR2 sequences are SNHLY and FYNNEI. The V gene lost 4 bases and the J gene lost 4 bases, with 19 bases spanning the gap. The CDR3 runs 16 residues. The CDR3 loop is CASSAFGEGETYGYTF. The CDR3 DNA reads TGTGCCAGCAGTGCTTTTGGTGAGGGGGAGACCTATGGCTACACCTTC.